These 8 T cell receptor beta chains originate from one sample sequenced in a study of identical twins. TCRdb re-derived calls from the 5' RACE reads in MiXCR, one entry per CDR3 protein. The sample has hundreds of thousands of distinct CDR3 sequences; less than 9% are singletons. The same data also contributed to another study, on yellow fever vaccine responses in identical twins.

Sequences were obtained from memory (CD45RO+) T cells sorted from blood. The origin of the receptors is a woman aged 18-35 years in good health.

The chain joins TRBV7-2 to TRBJ2-1, with 9 bases fitting TRBD1. Germline CDR1 and CDR2: SGHTA and FQGNSA. Trimming removed 3 bases from V and 7 bases from J; junction bases left unmatched: 7. The CDR3 runs to 15 residues. The CDR3 sequence is CASSLGQGGMNEQFF. The CDR3 DNA reads TGTGCCAGCAGCTTGGGACAGGGTGGTATGAATGAGCAGTTCTTC.

In this sample, this clonotype turned up many times. The chain has TRBV5-1 and TRBJ1-1, with a weak D call TRBD1 (6 bases). The CDR3 is made up of 16 amino acids. V was pared by 4 bases and J by 8 bases, with 24 bases between. The germline V gene has CDR1 SGHRS and CDR2 YFSETQ. In DNA, the CDR3 is TGCGCCAGCAGCCTCAAAGACCCATGGGGGGGCGGAGAAGCTTTCTTT. Translated: CASSLKDPWGGGEAFF.

This clonotype was seen ten or more times. The chain is built from TRBV5-1 and TRBJ1-2; D is possibly TRBD1 (5 bases). The CDR3 runs 14 residues. V lost 4 bases and J 5 bases, leaving 15 bases between the germline ends. In germline, CDR1 is SGHRS, CDR2 YFSETQ. The CDR3: CASSPLTETYGYTF. CDR3 bases: TGCGCCAGCAGCCCGTTGACAGAGACATATGGCTACACCTTC.

The table lists this clonotype with many counts. This CDR3 is CSARLAGDYYEQYV. The CDR3 DNA follows: TGCAGTGCAAGACTAGCGGGGGATTACTACGAGCAGTACGTC. The rearrangement joins TRBV20-1 to TRBJ2-7; 12 positions match TRBD2. Losses at the gene ends were 6 bases for V and 3 bases for J; bases not matched to a gene: 6. CDR3 size: 14 residues. Germline assignment: CDR1 DFQATT and CDR2 SNEGSKA (reference sequence).

The V and J genes are TRBV7-8 and TRBJ2-2; D might be TRBD2 (5 bases). Germline loops: CDR1 SGHVS, CDR2 FQNEAQ. This CDR3 spans 14 amino acids. V was shortened by 1 base and J by 5 bases, with 8 bases between the two germline ends. The CDR3 spells CASSLVEVTGELFF. DNA of the CDR3: TGTGCCAGCAGCTTAGTGGAGGTTACCGGGGAGCTGTTTTTT.

At least ten counts were recorded for this clonotype. The genes are TRBV20-1 and TRBJ2-3; perhaps D is TRBD1 or TRBD2 (5 bases each). Deletions cut 6 bases from V and 1 base from J, with 11 bases between. CDR1 is DFQATT and CDR2 is SNEGSKA in the germline V gene (reference sequence). The CDR3 loop spans 13 amino acids. CDR3 protein: CSATRDRTDTQYF. CDR3 DNA: TGCAGTGCGACAAGGGACCGCACAGATACGCAGTATTTT.

This clonotype came up a few times. This chain links TRBV6-2 or TRBV6-3 with TRBJ2-7; 12 nucleotides match TRBD2. The CDR3 is made up of 15 amino acids. J lost 1 base, V lost 4 bases, and 2 bases had no gene match. CDR1 MNHEY and CDR2 SVGEGT come from the germline V gene. This CDR3 is CASSSGTSGSYEQYF. CDR3 bases: TGTGCCAGCAGTTCCGGGACTAGCGGGTCCTACGAGCAGTACTTC.

This clonotype occurred many times. The chain couples TRBV6-4 to TRBJ2-3; 8 nucleotides agree with TRBD2. In germline, CDR1 is MRHNA, CDR2 SNTAGT. The V gene end was trimmed by 0 bases and the J gene end by 1 base; junction bases not matched to a gene: 0. The CDR3 covers 15 residues. Here the CDR3 reads CASSDSRGGTDTQYF. As DNA, the CDR3 is TGTGCCAGCAGTGACTCGCGGGGGGGCACAGATACGCAGTATTTT.